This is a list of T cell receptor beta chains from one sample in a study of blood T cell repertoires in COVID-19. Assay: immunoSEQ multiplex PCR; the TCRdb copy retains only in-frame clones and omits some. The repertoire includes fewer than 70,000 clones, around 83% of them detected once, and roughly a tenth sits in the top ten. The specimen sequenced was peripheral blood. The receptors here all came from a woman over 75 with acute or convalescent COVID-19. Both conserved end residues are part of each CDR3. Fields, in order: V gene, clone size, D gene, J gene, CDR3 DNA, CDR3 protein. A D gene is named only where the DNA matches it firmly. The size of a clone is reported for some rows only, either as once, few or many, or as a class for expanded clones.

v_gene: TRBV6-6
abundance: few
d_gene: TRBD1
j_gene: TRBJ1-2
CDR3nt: TGTGCCAGCAGTTTGACAGGGGTCTATGGCTACACCTTC
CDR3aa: CASSLTGVYGYTF

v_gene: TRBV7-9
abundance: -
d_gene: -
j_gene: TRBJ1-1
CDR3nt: TGTGCCAGCAGCACAGGGCAGTCTTTAAAAGCTTTCTTT
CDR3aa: CASSTGQSLKAFF

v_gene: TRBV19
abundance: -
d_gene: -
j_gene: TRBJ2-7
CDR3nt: TGTGCCAGTAGTATAAGGGGGGGGGACGTCGAGCAGTACTTC
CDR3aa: CASSIRGGDVEQYF

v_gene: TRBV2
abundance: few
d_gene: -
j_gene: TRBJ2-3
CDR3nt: TGTGCCAGCAGCCCGGGGGTCTATACGCAGTATTTT
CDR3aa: CASSPGVYTQYF

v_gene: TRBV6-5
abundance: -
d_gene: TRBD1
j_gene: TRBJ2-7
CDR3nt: TGTGCCAGCAGAGGGACAGGGGATTACGAGCAGTACTTC
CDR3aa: CASRGTGDYEQYF

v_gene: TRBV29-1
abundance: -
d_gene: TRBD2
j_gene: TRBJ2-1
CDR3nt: TGCAGCGTTGTCATCATCACTAGCGGGGGGGCCTCCTACAATGAGCAGTTCTTC
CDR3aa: CSVVIITSGGASYNEQFF

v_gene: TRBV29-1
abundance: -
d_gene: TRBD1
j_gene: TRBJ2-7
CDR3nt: TGCAGCGCGGGACAGTCGGCCTTCGAGCAGTACTTC
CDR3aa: CSAGQSAFEQYF

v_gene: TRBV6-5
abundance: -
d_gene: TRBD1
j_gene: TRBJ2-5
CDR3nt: TGTGCCAGCAGTTACTCCAGGACAGGGGGCGAGGGGACCCAGTACTTC
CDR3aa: CASSYSRTGGEGTQYF

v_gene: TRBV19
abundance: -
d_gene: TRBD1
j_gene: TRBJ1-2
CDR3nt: TGTGCCAGTAGTATAGGACAGGGATTTTATGGCTACACCTTC
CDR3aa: CASSIGQGFYGYTF

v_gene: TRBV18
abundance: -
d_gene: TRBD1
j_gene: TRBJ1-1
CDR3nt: TGTGCCAGCTCACCGGGACAGGGGTACACTGAAGCTTTCTTT
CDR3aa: CASSPGQGYTEAFF

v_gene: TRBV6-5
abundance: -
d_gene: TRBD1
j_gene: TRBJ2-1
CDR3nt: TGTGCCAGCGGGACAGGGGATGTCTACAATGAGCAGTTCTTC
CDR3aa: CASGTGDVYNEQFF

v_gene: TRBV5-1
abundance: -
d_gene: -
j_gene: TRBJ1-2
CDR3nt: TGCGCCAGCAGCTTGGGTGCAGGAAACGACTATGGCTACACCTTC
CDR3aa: CASSLGAGNDYGYTF

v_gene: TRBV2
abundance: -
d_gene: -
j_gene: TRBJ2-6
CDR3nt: TGTGCCAGCTCTAACTCTGGGGCCAACGTCCTGACTTTC
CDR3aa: CASSNSGANVLTF

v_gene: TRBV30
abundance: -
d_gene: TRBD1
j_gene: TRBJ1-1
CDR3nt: TGTGCCTGGAGTCGGACAGGGGTGGCGAACACTGAAGCTTTCTTT
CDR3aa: CAWSRTGVANTEAFF

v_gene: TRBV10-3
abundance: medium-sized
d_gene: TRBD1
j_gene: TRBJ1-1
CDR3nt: TGTGCCATCAGTGCGACAGACAGGGAGAACACTGAAGCTTTCTTT
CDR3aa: CAISATDRENTEAFF

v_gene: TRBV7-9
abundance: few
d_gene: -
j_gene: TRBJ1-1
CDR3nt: TGTGCCAGCAGCTTCAAGAACACTGAAGCTTTCTTT
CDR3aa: CASSFKNTEAFF

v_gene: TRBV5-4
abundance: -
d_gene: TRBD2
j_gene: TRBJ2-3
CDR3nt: TGTGCCAGCAGCCCGGGACTAGCGGGGGGCACGCAGTATTTT
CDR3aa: CASSPGLAGGTQYF